These 27 T cell receptor beta chains were all obtained from the same sample, sequenced in a study of T cell responses to AZD1222 COVID-19 vaccine. Produced via immunoSEQ multiplex PCR; TCRdb's table is partial and in-frame only. The sample holds 120,000 or so clones; about 90% are singletons and the top ten take under 1.2%. This sample comprised peripheral blood, obtained on day 0 of AZD1222 vaccination. Every receptor here comes from an adult in good health.

The chain uses TRBV9 and TRBJ1-4, with 9 bases aligning to TRBD1. Germline CDR1 SGDLS, CDR2 YYNGEE. The CDR3 is 15 residues long. V was pared by 4 bases and J by 4 bases, with 5 bases of the junction left unmatched. The CDR3 sequence is CASSPGQGDNEKLFF. In DNA form, the CDR3 reads TGTGCCAGCAGCCCGGGACAGGGTGATAATGAAAAACTGTTTTTT. Drawing the rest from reference TRBV9 and TRBJ1-4, the complete variable domain is DSGVTQTPKHLITATGQRVTLRCSPRSGDLSVYWYQQSLDQGLQFLIQYYNGEERAKGNILERFSAQQFPDLHSELNLSSLELGDSALYFCASSPGQGDNEKLFFGSGTQLSVL.

This rearrangement joins TRBV15 to TRBJ2-3; a weak D match, TRBD1 (6 bases). The V gene lost 3 bases and the J gene lost 4 bases, with 14 bases spanning the gap. Germline CDR1 is LNHNV and CDR2 is YYDKDF (reference sequence). The length of the CDR3 is 15 residues. The CDR3 here is CATSRASEGADTQYF. The CDR3 region has the DNA TGTGCCACCAGCAGGGCAAGTGAGGGGGCAGATACGCAGTATTTT.

As DNA, the CDR3 is TGCGCCAGCAGAAAAGGGACAGGGGGAGAGACCCAGTACTTC. It yields the protein CASRKGTGGETQYF. This rearrangement joins TRBV5-1 to TRBJ2-5; 11 bases align to TRBD1. CDR1 is SGHRS, CDR2 YFSETQ, per germline. Unmatched junction bases numbered 4, after V lost 5 bases and J lost 4 bases. This CDR3 has 14 amino acids.

The chain has TRBV7-3 and TRBJ2-1; 10 nucleotides align to TRBD2. The CDR3 is 14 residues long. Germline V gene lookup returns CDR1 SGHTA and CDR2 FQGTGA. V lost 5 bases and J lost 4; bases outside the gene matches: 2. The CDR3 DNA sequence: TGTGCCAGCAGCCAGGGACTAGCGTACAATGAGCAGTTCTTC. Translation: CASSQGLAYNEQFF.

The V and J genes are TRBV3-1 (or the pseudogene TRBV3-2) and TRBJ2-7, with a possible D match to TRBD2 (5 bases). Germline CDR1 is LGHDT and CDR2 is YNNKEL (reference sequence). The CDR3 covers 13 residues. V lost 1 base to trimming and J lost 6 bases, with 10 bases between them. The CDR3 bases are TGTGCCAGCAGCCAAGTTGGAGGCGGCGAGCAGTACTTC. Protein sequence: CASSQVGGGEQYF.

This chain uses TRBV5-1 with TRBJ2-1; 10 bases agree with TRBD2. The CDR3 loop spans 21 amino acids. The V gene's germline CDR1 is SGHRS and CDR2 YFSETQ. J was trimmed by 8 bases and V by 1 base; bases with no gene match: 24. CDR3 nucleotide sequence: TGCGCCAGCAGCTTGTTTCCTAGGGGGACTAGCGTCCTCCTTGTTAGCGATGAGCAGTTCTTC. The encoded protein is CASSLFPRGTSVLLVSDEQFF.

V usage is TRBV5-1 and J usage is TRBJ1-1; 8 bases are shared with TRBD1. This CDR3 contains 14 residues. The V and J ends lost 4 bases and 4 bases, in that order; junction bases with no gene match: 6. Germline loops: CDR1 SGHRS, CDR2 YFSETQ. The DNA of the CDR3 is TGCGCCAGCAGCAGGAGGACAGGGACCACTGAAGCTTTCTTT. Translation gives CASSRRTGTTEAFF. Drawing the rest from reference TRBV5-1 and TRBJ1-1, the complete variable domain is KAGVTQTPRYLIKTRGQQVTLSCSPISGHRSVSWYQQTPGQGLQFLFEYFSETQRNKGNFPGRFSGRQFSNSRSEMNVSTLELGDSALYLCASSRRTGTTEAFFGQGTRLTVV.

This chain uses TRBV20-1 with TRBJ2-5, with D tentatively TRBD1 (5 bases). The CDR3 contains 12 residues. The V end was cut by 6 bases, the J end by 1 base, with 9 bases between. Germline V gene sequence: CDR1 DFQATT, CDR2 SNEGSKA (reference sequence). CDR3 sequence reads: CSASGAQETQYF. In nucleotides, the CDR3 is TGCAGTGCAAGTGGGGCCCAAGAGACCCAGTACTTC.

The CDR3 coding sequence is TGCGCCAGCAGCCAGGGGACTAGCGGGAGCCGCCTCTATGAGCAGTTCTTC. Encoded protein: CASSQGTSGSRLYEQFF. The chain has TRBV5-1 and TRBJ2-1; TRBD2 matches 14 bases. Trimming at V came to 4 bases and at J to 8 bases, leaving 11 bases not matched to a gene. The CDR3 loop spans 17 amino acids. Germline CDR1 reads SGHRS; CDR2 reads YFSETQ.

V is TRBV5-1 and J is TRBJ1-3; unclear D gene. The ends were cut back, 8 bases at V and 7 bases at J, with 16 bases in the middle. CDR1 is SGHRS and CDR2 is YFSETQ in the germline V gene. The CDR3 has 13 residues. Here the CDR3 reads CASSQEGGNTIYF. The CDR3 DNA reads as TGCGCCAGTTCCCAAGAGGGAGGGAACACCATATATTTT.

The chain joins TRBV18 to TRBJ1-1; no reliable D call. The CDR3 is 16 amino acids. Per germline, CDR1 KGHSH and CDR2 LQKENI. The V end was cut by 3 bases, the J end by 0 bases, with 14 bases between. The CDR3 protein is CASSPAASSLNTEAFF. The CDR3 DNA follows: TGTGCCAGCTCACCGGCGGCAAGTTCCCTGAACACTGAAGCTTTCTTT.

The rearrangement joins TRBV15 to TRBJ1-5, with D possibly TRBD1 on 5 matching bases. Germline CDR1 is LNHNV and CDR2 is YYDKDF (reference sequence). The V and J ends lost 4 bases and 3 bases respectively, with 10 bases between them. This CDR3 spans 14 amino acids. This CDR3 reads CATSKDRLNQPQHF. CDR3 DNA sequence: TGTGCCACCAGCAAAGACAGACTCAATCAGCCCCAGCATTTT. Full variable domain (outside the CDR3, taken from reference TRBV15 and TRBJ1-5): DAMVIQNPRYQVTQFGKPVTLSCSQTLNHNVMYWYQQKSSQAPKLLFHYYDKDFNNEADTPDNFQSRRPNTSFCFLDIRSPGLGDTAMYLCATSKDRLNQPQHFGDGTRLSIL.

About this clone: The same CDR3 arises from other DNA sequences in this sample as well. V usage is TRBV18 and J usage is TRBJ2-3; TRBD1 matches at 10 bases. The ends lost 2 bases at V and 3 bases at J; junction bases unmatched: 2. This CDR3 spans 15 amino acids. Germline values: CDR1 KGHSH, CDR2 LQKENI. Here the CDR3 reads CASSPRGQGTDTQYF. DNA for the CDR3: TGTGCCAGCTCACCAAGGGGACAGGGGACAGATACGCAGTATTTT.

V is TRBV9 and J is TRBJ2-2; tentatively, D is TRBD1 (5 bases). V lost 4 bases and J 3 bases, leaving 16 bases between the germline ends. The CDR3 spans 16 residues. CDR1 SGDLS and CDR2 YYNGEE come from the germline V gene. CDR3 region: CASSPQAVGYTGELFF. CDR3 DNA sequence: TGTGCCAGCAGCCCACAGGCCGTCGGCTACACCGGGGAGCTGTTTTTT.

The CDR3 sequence: CASSLPGTGNHEQYF. The DNA of the CDR3 is TGTGCCAGCAGCTTACCCGGGACAGGGAATCACGAGCAGTACTTC. V and J are TRBV5-6 and TRBJ2-7; 9 positions agree with TRBD1. This CDR3 is built from 15 residues. V dropped 2 bases and J dropped 5; count of bases not matched to a gene: 8. Germline V CDR1 and CDR2: SGHDT, YYEEEE.

The chain uses TRBV11-3 and TRBJ1-3; 7 nucleotides align to TRBD1. This CDR3 contains 14 residues. Trimming removed 5 bases from V and 4 bases from J; junction bases left unmatched: 5. Germline CDR1 SGHNT, CDR2 YENEEA. This CDR3 is CASSPGTAGNTIYF. The CDR3 nucleotides are TGTGCCAGCAGCCCCGGGACAGCAGGAAACACCATATATTTT.

This clone has only one observation. This sequence joins TRBV6-2 or TRBV6-3 and TRBJ2-7; 11 nucleotides agree with TRBD2. There are 13 residues in the CDR3. CDR1 is MNHEY and CDR2 is SVGEGT in the germline V gene. The V and J ends lost 5 bases and 13 bases, in that order; junction bases with no gene match: 10. Here the CDR3 reads CASSGTSGSGLYF. CDR3 bases: TGTGCCAGCAGTGGAACTAGCGGGAGTGGCCTCTACTTC.

V gene TRBV7-8 combines with J gene TRBJ2-3; 13 nucleotides agree with TRBD2. CDR1 SGHVS and CDR2 FQNEAQ come from the germline V gene. The CDR3 has 16 amino acids. The V and J ends lost 5 bases and 2 bases, in that order; junction bases with no gene match: 4. The CDR3, as DNA: TGTGCCAGCAGCCCGGGACTAGCGGGACCCACAGATACGCAGTATTTT. Its protein is CASSPGLAGPTDTQYF.

CDR3 sequence: CAWSGARYYGYTF. The CDR3 nucleotides read TGTGCCTGGAGTGGAGCGCGCTACTATGGCTACACCTTC. This chain links TRBV30 with TRBJ1-2; D is ambiguous. V gave up 1 base and J gave up 3 bases, with 9 bases separating them. Germline V gives CDR1 GTSNPN, CDR2 SVGIG (reference sequence). The CDR3 is made up of 13 amino acids.

The chain couples TRBV4-1 to TRBJ2-5, with 7 bases aligning to TRBD2. Trimming took 4 bases from V and 4 from J; bases not matched to a gene: 12. The CDR3 consists of 16 residues. Germline V gene data show CDR1 as MGHRA and CDR2 as YSYEKL. Written as DNA, the CDR3 is TGCGCCAGCAGCCTTAGGAATCCCATAGCGGGAGAGACCCAGTACTTC. It encodes CASSLRNPIAGETQYF.

V is TRBV24-1 and J is TRBJ2-3; 12 bases line up with TRBD2. The CDR3 is 16 amino acids. V trimming: 3 bases; J trimming: 5 bases; junction bases outside the gene matches: 5. CDR1 KGHDR and CDR2 SFDVKD come from the germline V gene. The CDR3 reads CATSDLAGGPIDTQYF. Written as DNA, the CDR3 is TGTGCCACCAGTGATCTAGCGGGAGGGCCCATAGATACGCAGTATTTT.

The rearrangement links TRBV30 to TRBJ2-2; TRBD1 agrees at 7 bases. CDR1 GTSNPN and CDR2 SVGIG come from the germline V gene (reference sequence). V was pared by 2 bases and J by 5 bases, with 2 bases of the junction left unmatched. The CDR3 has 13 residues. The CDR3 nucleotides are TGTGCCTGGAGTTCGACAGGGACCGGGGAGCTGTTTTTT. It specifies CAWSSTGTGELFF. The full variable domain, with the rest looked up from reference TRBV30 and TRBJ2-2, is SQTIHQWPATLVQPVGSPLSLECTVEGTSNPNLYWYRQAAGRGLQLLFYSVGIGQISSEVPQNLSASRPQDRQFILSSKKLLLSDSGFYLCAWSSTGTGELFFGEGSRLTVL.

The rearrangement joins TRBV28 to TRBJ2-5, with D perhaps matching TRBD1 or TRBD2 (5 bases each). The CDR3 consists of 15 residues. Per the germline V gene, CDR1 is MDHEN and CDR2 is SYDVKM. Trimming cost V 2 bases and J 3 bases, with 13 bases left between them. CDR3 region: CASSLLTGTEETQYF. CDR3 coding DNA: TGTGCCAGCAGTTTACTTACCGGGACGGAAGAGACCCAGTACTTC. The entire variable domain, with the rest obtained from reference TRBV28 and TRBJ2-5, is as follows: DVKVTQSSRYLVKRTGEKVFLECVQDMDHENMFWYRQDPGLGLRLIYFSYDVKMKEKGDIPEGYSVSREKKERFSLILESASTNQTSMYLCASSLLTGTEETQYFGPGTRLLVL.

This sequence joins TRBV9 and TRBJ1-1; D gene uncertain. V was shortened by 4 bases and J by 0 bases, with 13 bases between the two germline ends. This CDR3 spans 15 amino acids. CDR1 is SGDLS and CDR2 is YYNGEE in the germline V gene. The chain's CDR3 is CASSPYDSLNTEAFF. In nucleotides, the CDR3 is TGTGCCAGCAGCCCGTACGATAGTTTGAACACTGAAGCTTTCTTT. The variable domain in full, with the rest retrieved from reference TRBV9 and TRBJ1-1, is DSGVTQTPKHLITATGQRVTLRCSPRSGDLSVYWYQQSLDQGLQFLIQYYNGEERAKGNILERFSAQQFPDLHSELNLSSLELGDSALYFCASSPYDSLNTEAFFGQGTRLTVV.

The rearrangement uses TRBV7-9 and TRBJ1-1, with 9 bases aligning to TRBD1. Trimming took 2 bases from V and 1 from J; bases not matched to a gene: 11. Germline loops: CDR1 SEHNR, CDR2 FQNEAQ (reference sequence). The CDR3 covers 18 residues. CDR3 amino acids: CASSLTGTGGKGNTEAFF. Here the CDR3 DNA reads TGTGCCAGCAGCTTAACTGGTACAGGGGGCAAAGGGAACACTGAAGCTTTCTTT.

The J gene is TRBJ2-7, the V gene TRBV6-1, with TRBD2 identical over 10 bases. V lost 3 bases and J lost 0; bases outside the gene matches: 11. CDR1 MNHNS and CDR2 SASEGT come from the germline V gene. This CDR3 spans 18 amino acids. The CDR3 loop reads CASSDISSGSVISYEQYF. The CDR3 nucleotides read TGTGCCAGCAGTGATATATCTAGCGGGAGTGTGATCTCCTACGAGCAGTACTTC.

This chain connects TRBV5-1 to TRBJ1-4; TRBD1 matches at 7 bases. Germline V gene sequence: CDR1 SGHRS, CDR2 YFSETQ. V lost 3 bases and J lost 8; bases outside the gene matches: 13. The CDR3 length is 16 residues. The CDR3 is CASSSSTGTVLEKLFF. The CDR3 DNA is TGCGCCAGCAGCTCGTCGACCGGGACAGTACTCGAAAAACTGTTTTTT.